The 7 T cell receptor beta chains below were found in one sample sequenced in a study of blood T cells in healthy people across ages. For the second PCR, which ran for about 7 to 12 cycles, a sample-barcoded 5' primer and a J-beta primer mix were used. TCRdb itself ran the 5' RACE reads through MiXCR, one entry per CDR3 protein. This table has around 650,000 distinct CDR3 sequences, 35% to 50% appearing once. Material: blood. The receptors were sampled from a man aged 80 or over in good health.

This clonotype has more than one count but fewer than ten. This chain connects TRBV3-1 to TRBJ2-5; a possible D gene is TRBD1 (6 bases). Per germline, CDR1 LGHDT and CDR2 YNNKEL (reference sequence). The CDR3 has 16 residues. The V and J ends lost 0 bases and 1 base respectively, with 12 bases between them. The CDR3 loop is CASSQDPGTLQETQYF. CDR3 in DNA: TGTGCCAGCAGCCAAGATCCTGGGACACTCCAAGAGACCCAGTACTTC.

CDR3 region: CATSRGMGAGTEAFF. The CDR3 coding sequence is TGTGCCACCAGCAGAGGGATGGGCGCGGGGACTGAAGCTTTCTTT. The chain uses TRBV15 and TRBJ1-1; D not resolved. V was pared by 1 base and J by 5 bases, with 14 bases between. This CDR3 spans 15 amino acids. Germline loops: CDR1 LNHNV, CDR2 YYDKDF (reference sequence).

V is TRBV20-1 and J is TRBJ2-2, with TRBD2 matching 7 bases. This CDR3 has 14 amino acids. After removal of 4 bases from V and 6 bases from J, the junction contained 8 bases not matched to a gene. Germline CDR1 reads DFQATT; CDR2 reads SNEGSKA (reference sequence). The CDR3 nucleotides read TGCAGTGCTATAACTAGCGAAGGATCCGGGGAGCTGTTTTTT. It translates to CSAITSEGSGELFF.

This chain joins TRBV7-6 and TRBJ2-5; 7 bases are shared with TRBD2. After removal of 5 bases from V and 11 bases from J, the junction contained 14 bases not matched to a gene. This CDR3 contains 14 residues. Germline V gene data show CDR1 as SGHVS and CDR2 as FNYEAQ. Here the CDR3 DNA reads TGTGCCAGCAGCCCCCGGACGGGGGGTAGTGAGCAGTACTTC. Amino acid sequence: CASSPRTGGSEQYF.

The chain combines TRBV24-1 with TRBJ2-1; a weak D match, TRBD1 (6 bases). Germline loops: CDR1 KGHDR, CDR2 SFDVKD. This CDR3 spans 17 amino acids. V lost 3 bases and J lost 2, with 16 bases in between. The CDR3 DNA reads TGTGCCACCAGTGATGTAAAGACAGGATACACCTACAATGAGCAGTTCTTC. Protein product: CATSDVKTGYTYNEQFF.

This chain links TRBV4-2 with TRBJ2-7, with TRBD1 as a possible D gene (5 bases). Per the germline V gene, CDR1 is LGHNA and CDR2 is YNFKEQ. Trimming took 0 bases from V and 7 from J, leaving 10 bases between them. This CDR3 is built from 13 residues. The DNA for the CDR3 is TGTGCCAGCAGCCAAGATGGACATCGGGAGCAGTACTTC. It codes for CASSQDGHREQYF.

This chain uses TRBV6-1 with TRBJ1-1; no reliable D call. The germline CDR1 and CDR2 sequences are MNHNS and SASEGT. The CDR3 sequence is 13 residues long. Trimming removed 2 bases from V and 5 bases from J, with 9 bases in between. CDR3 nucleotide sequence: TGTGCCAGCAGTGAATCCGGGGTTACTGAAGCTTTCTTT. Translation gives CASSESGVTEAFF.